The 21 T cell receptor beta chains below were found in one sample sequenced in a study of response to subunit inactivated influenza vaccine. TCRdb passed the RT-PCR reads through MiXCR, listing each CDR3 protein once. The sample has roughly 650,000 distinct CDR3 sequences, about a sixth seen once; the top ten hold around a tenth. The specimen comprised PBMCs from blood, sampled 11 to 12 days after vaccination. The receptors originated from a man aged 50 or older who received an inactivated influenza vaccine.

This rearrangement joins TRBV7-2 to TRBJ2-2; 9 nucleotides line up with TRBD2. The length of the CDR3 is 17 residues. CDR1 SGHTA and CDR2 FQGNSA come from the germline V gene. Unmatched junction bases numbered 9, after V lost 1 base and J lost 6 bases. The CDR3 loop is CASSLVVAGAGSGELFF. The DNA for the CDR3 is TGTGCCAGCAGCTTAGTGGTAGCGGGAGCGGGGTCCGGGGAGCTGTTTTTT.

In this sample, this clonotype turned up many times. V and J are TRBV12-3 or TRBV12-4 and TRBJ1-6; 7 positions match TRBD1. V shed 4 bases and J 5 bases; nucleotides not matched to a gene: 2. The CDR3 is made up of 14 amino acids. The DNA of the CDR3 is TGTGCCAGCAGTTCCGGGACAGATAATTCACCCCTCCACTTT. This translates into CASSSGTDNSPLHF.

The chain employs TRBV11-1 and TRBJ2-2; possibly TRBD1 or TRBD2 for D (6 bases each). Germline assignment: CDR1 SGHAT and CDR2 FQDESV (reference sequence). The length of the CDR3 is 16 residues. Trimming left V 2 bases short and J 4 bases short, with 14 bases between. The CDR3 nucleotides read TGTGCCAGCAGCTTAATGGGGGCGCGGGGCACCGGGGAGCTGTTTTTT. Its protein product is CASSLMGARGTGELFF. Complete variable domain (other parts from reference TRBV11-1 and TRBJ2-2): EAEVAQSPRYKITEKSQAVAFWCDPISGHATLYWYRQILGQGPELLVQFQDESVVDDSQLPKDRFSAERLKGVDSTLKIQPAELGDSAMYLCASSLMGARGTGELFFGEGSRLTVL.

A few counts support this clonotype. J is TRBJ2-6 and V is TRBV13, with D uncertain. The V and J ends lost 6 bases and 1 base respectively, with 13 bases between them. This CDR3 is 16 amino acids long. Germline-derived CDR1 and CDR2 are PRHDT and FYEKMQ (reference sequence). The CDR3 protein is CASRLQDGSGANVLTF. The DNA of the CDR3 is TGTGCCAGCAGGCTCCAAGATGGTTCTGGGGCCAACGTCCTGACTTTC.

This clonotype was detected only a few times. The genes are TRBV28 and TRBJ2-6; D gene ambiguous. From germline, CDR1 is MDHEN and CDR2 SYDVKM. The V gene lost 8 bases and the J gene lost 4 bases, with 15 bases spanning the gap. The CDR3 is 15 amino acids. CDR3 DNA sequence: TGTGCCAGCCTGACGTCTAGTTCAGGGGCCAACGTCCTGACTTTC. It translates to CASLTSSSGANVLTF. Full variable domain (rest looked up from reference TRBV28 and TRBJ2-6): DVKVTQSSRYLVKRTGEKVFLECVQDMDHENMFWYRQDPGLGLRLIYFSYDVKMKEKGDIPEGYSVSREKKERFSLILESASTNQTSMYLCASLTSSSGANVLTFGAGSRLTVL.

This clonotype has a handful of counts. CDR3 loop: CSAGQGGNQPQHF. The DNA of the CDR3 is TGCAGCGCGGGACAGGGTGGTAATCAGCCCCAGCATTTT. The rearrangement links TRBV29-1 to TRBJ1-5; 9 bases line up with TRBD1. The CDR3 length is 13 residues. CDR1 and CDR2 from the germline V gene are SQVTM and ANQGSEA. J gave up 4 bases and V 7 bases, and 5 bases lay outside the gene matches.

J is TRBJ2-7 and V is TRBV5-1, with 7 positions matching TRBD1. This CDR3 has 16 amino acids. The ends lost 1 base at V and 1 base at J; junction bases unmatched: 8. Germline V gene sequence: CDR1 SGHRS, CDR2 YFSETQ. CDR3 DNA: TGCGCCAGCAGCTTGAAGCCCCGACAGGGTTCCTACGAGCAGTACTTC. It yields the protein CASSLKPRQGSYEQYF.

The V gene is TRBV4-1, the J gene TRBJ2-3; D tentatively fits TRBD1 or TRBD2 (6 bases each). V was trimmed by 5 bases and J by 5 bases, leaving 20 bases between them. The length of the CDR3 is 16 residues. CDR1 and CDR2 from the germline V gene are MGHRA and YSYEKL. The CDR3 loop is CASSSGGREKGDTQYF. CDR3 in DNA: TGCGCCAGCAGCTCTGGGGGGCGCGAGAAGGGAGATACGCAGTATTTT.

This clonotype occurred many times. The chain combines TRBV5-1 with TRBJ2-7; 7 bases map to TRBD1. Trimming at V came to 4 bases and at J to 0 bases, leaving 7 bases not matched to a gene. The CDR3 loop spans 15 amino acids. Germline CDR1 SGHRS, CDR2 YFSETQ. The chain's CDR3 is CASSRDSSISYEQYF. The CDR3 DNA reads as TGCGCCAGCAGCCGGGACAGCTCCATCTCCTACGAGCAGTACTTC.

This clonotype has just a few counts. The chain joins TRBV4-3 to TRBJ2-1; 12 nucleotides agree with TRBD2. The CDR3 sequence is 17 residues long. Per the germline V gene, CDR1 is LGHNA and CDR2 is YSLEER. Losses at the gene ends were 1 base for V and 4 bases for J; bases not matched to a gene: 5. The CDR3 DNA reads as TGCGCCAGCAGCCAAGGGCTAGCGGGGGGGAAATACAATGAGCAGTTCTTC. Its translation: CASSQGLAGGKYNEQFF.

This clonotype was observed a handful of times. V usage is TRBV2 and J usage is TRBJ2-7; TRBD1 matches at 7 bases. Germline V gives CDR1 SNHLY, CDR2 FYNNEI. The J segment lost 5 bases and the V segment lost 2 bases, leaving 6 bases of the junction unmatched. This CDR3 is 14 amino acids long. CDR3 nucleotide sequence: TGTGCCAGCAGTGAACGTACAGGGGACCACGAGCAGTACTTC. It is translated as CASSERTGDHEQYF.

This clonotype was detected a few times. The CDR3 loop is CASSIGQGVSYEQYF. The CDR3 region has the DNA TGTGCCAGCAGCATCGGACAGGGTGTATCCTACGAGCAGTACTTC. The chain combines TRBV5-6 with TRBJ2-7, with 8 nucleotides matching TRBD1. The ends lost 4 bases at V and 1 base at J; junction bases unmatched: 7. The CDR3 is 15 amino acids. CDR1 and CDR2 from the germline V gene are SGHDT and YYEEEE.

Only a few counts were recorded for this clonotype. The genes are TRBV11-2 and TRBJ2-2; D perhaps matches TRBD2 (6 bases). CDR1 is SGHAT and CDR2 is FQNNGV in the germline V gene. This CDR3 contains 14 residues. V was cut by 1 base and J by 6 bases, with 9 bases left in between. CDR3 bases: TGTGCCAGCAGCTTAGGGCGGGGCCCCGGGGAGCTGTTTTTT. It specifies CASSLGRGPGELFF.

This clonotype has just a few counts. The chain carries TRBV5-1 and TRBJ2-7, with D perhaps matching TRBD1 (6 bases). Germline CDR1 reads SGHRS; CDR2 reads YFSETQ. With 5 bases removed from V and 2 bases from J, the gap between germline ends came to 14 bases. CDR3 length: 14 amino acids. The CDR3 reads CASRWLTGAYEQYF. The CDR3 DNA reads TGCGCCAGCAGATGGTTGACAGGCGCCTACGAGCAGTACTTC.

V is TRBV28 and J is TRBJ1-1; maybe TRBD1 (5 bases). Trimming removed 4 bases from V and 5 bases from J, with 14 bases in between. The germline gives CDR1 MDHEN, CDR2 SYDVKM. The CDR3 length is 14 residues. CDR3 sequence (DNA): TGTGCCAGCAGTTACACGGGACTCGGTACTGAAGCTTTCTTT. Translating gives CASSYTGLGTEAFF.

The chain uses TRBV5-8 and TRBJ2-5; 12 positions match TRBD2. The length of the CDR3 is 16 residues. Germline V gene sequence: CDR1 SGHTS, CDR2 YDEGEE. V lost 4 bases, J lost 5 bases, and 9 bases stayed unmatched. The CDR3 spells CASSPRTSGDRETQYF. CDR3 in DNA: TGTGCCAGCAGCCCCCGGACTAGCGGGGACCGGGAGACCCAGTACTTC.

This clonotype occurred many times. The J gene is TRBJ2-1, the V gene TRBV5-1, with a possible D match to TRBD2 (6 bases). There are 17 residues in the CDR3. The V end was cut by 0 bases, the J end by 0 bases, with 13 bases between. The germline V gene encodes CDR1 SGHRS and CDR2 YFSETQ. CDR3 coding DNA: TGCGCCAGCAGCTTGGAAGGCAGCGGGCTCTCCTACAATGAGCAGTTCTTC. This translates into CASSLEGSGLSYNEQFF.

This clonotype was observed a few times. The rearrangement joins TRBV20-1 to TRBJ1-2, with TRBD1 identical over 9 bases. V gave up 6 bases and J gave up 6 bases; unmatched junction bases: 5. The CDR3 is made up of 12 amino acids. Germline V gives CDR1 DFQATT, CDR2 SNEGSKA (reference sequence). The CDR3 nucleotides read TGCAGTGCGGGACAGGGAATCCATGGCTACACCTTC. This encodes CSAGQGIHGYTF.

This clonotype was seen a handful of times. The V call is TRBV20-1, the J call TRBJ2-5; 12 positions match TRBD2. V lost 6 bases, J lost 0 bases, and 2 bases stayed unmatched. Per the germline V gene, CDR1 is DFQATT and CDR2 is SNEGSKA (reference sequence). The CDR3 is made up of 14 amino acids. In nucleotides, the CDR3 is TGCAGTGCAACTAGCGGGGGGTACCAAGAGACCCAGTACTTC. Its translation: CSATSGGYQETQYF.

V gene TRBV12-3 or TRBV12-4 combines with J gene TRBJ2-7; possibly TRBD1 for D (5 bases). V was pared by 6 bases and J by 0 bases, with 9 bases between. This CDR3 is 13 amino acids long. The CDR3 loop is CASRMTVSYEQYF. Here the CDR3 DNA reads TGTGCCAGCAGAATGACAGTCTCCTACGAGCAGTACTTC.

The chain combines TRBV6-1 with TRBJ1-2, with D possibly matching TRBD1 (5 bases). The length of the CDR3 is 14 residues. From germline, CDR1 is MNHNS and CDR2 SASEGT. V lost 4 bases to trimming and J lost 6 bases, with 15 bases between them. The CDR3 spells CASSGQRWGHGYTF. CDR3 nucleotides: TGTGCCAGCAGTGGACAGAGGTGGGGCCATGGCTACACCTTC.